Below, 27 T cell receptor beta chains from the same sample are listed, as sequenced in a study of memory CD4+ T cells and cytomegalovirus serostatus. The sort gate was single viable CD3+CD4+CD8-CD45RO+ cells for memory CD4+ T cells. Produced via immunoSEQ multiplex PCR; TCRdb's table is partial and in-frame only. This sample has tens of thousands of clones; more than 75% occur once, and the top ten carry about 4.8%. Sequencing was done on a sample of memory CD4+ T cells from blood. The receptors derive from an adult in good health and CMV-seropositive.

The V gene is TRBV2, the J gene TRBJ2-4; D is ambiguous. V gave up 2 bases and J gave up 1 base, with 12 bases separating them. The CDR3 runs 16 residues. CDR1 SNHLY and CDR2 FYNNEI come from the germline V gene. The CDR3: CASSESVLRAKNIQYF. CDR3 DNA: TGTGCCAGCAGTGAATCCGTGTTAAGGGCCAAAAACATTCAGTACTTC.

V and J are TRBV5-6 and TRBJ1-2; 10 bases align to TRBD1. The V and J ends lost 2 bases and 6 bases, in that order; junction bases with no gene match: 4. Germline values: CDR1 SGHDT, CDR2 YYEEEE. The CDR3 is 14 amino acids. This CDR3 is CASSFLGQGNGYTF. The CDR3, as DNA: TGTGCCAGCAGCTTCTTGGGACAGGGGAATGGCTACACCTTC.

CDR3 in DNA: TGTGCCAGCAGCCGCGGACAGGGGTTTTCCTACGAGCAGTACTTC. This sequence encodes CASSRGQGFSYEQYF. The V gene is TRBV6-6, the J gene TRBJ2-7; 9 nucleotides match TRBD1. The CDR3 consists of 15 residues. Germline-derived CDR1 and CDR2 are MNHNY and SVGAGI (reference sequence). V gave up 6 bases and J gave up 1 base; unmatched junction bases: 7.

A single count supports this clone. The chain combines TRBV18 with TRBJ1-1; D gene ambiguous. Looked up from germline, CDR1 is KGHSH and CDR2 is LQKENI. V lost 0 bases and J 0 bases, leaving 11 bases between the germline ends. There are 16 residues in the CDR3. The CDR3 sequence: CASSPPNRGMNTEAFF. The CDR3 nucleotides are TGTGCCAGCTCACCACCGAACCGCGGCATGAACACTGAAGCTTTCTTT.

The chain links TRBV10-3 to TRBJ1-2; TRBD1 aligns across 9 bases. The junction had 10 bases not matched to a gene; V was cut back by 3 bases and J by 8 bases. The CDR3 has 15 residues. From germline, CDR1 is ENHRY and CDR2 SYGVKD. The CDR3 DNA sequence: TGTGCCATCAGTGATAATCTGGGACAGGGTAAAGGCTACACCTTC. Translation: CAISDNLGQGKGYTF.

This chain uses TRBV20-1 with TRBJ2-5; D remains ambiguous. Germline V gives CDR1 DFQATT, CDR2 SNEGSKA (reference sequence). CDR3 length: 10 residues. The germline V and J ends were trimmed by 6 bases and 7 bases, with 9 bases remaining between them. CDR3 bases: TGCAGTGCGAGTCCAGCGACCCAGTACTTC. Translated, it gives CSASPATQYF.

The gene calls are TRBV5-1 and TRBJ1-4, with 7 positions matching TRBD1. J lost 4 bases, V lost 0 bases, and 18 bases had no gene match. The germline CDR1 and CDR2 sequences are SGHRS and YFSETQ. The CDR3 contains 20 residues. The CDR3 sequence: CASSLDPGQVGVGDNEKLFF. CDR3 DNA: TGCGCCAGCAGCTTGGACCCCGGACAGGTCGGGGTGGGGGATAATGAAAAACTGTTTTTT. Combining the CDR3 with reference TRBV5-1 and TRBJ1-4 gives the whole variable domain KAGVTQTPRYLIKTRGQQVTLSCSPISGHRSVSWYQQTPGQGLQFLFEYFSETQRNKGNFPGRFSGRQFSNSRSEMNVSTLELGDSALYLCASSLDPGQVGVGDNEKLFFGSGTQLSVL.

The rearrangement joins TRBV7-2 to TRBJ2-5; TRBD1 is a possible D gene (6 bases). CDR3 length: 15 amino acids. Trimming left V 3 bases short and J 5 bases short, with 16 bases between. Germline assignment: CDR1 SGHTA and CDR2 FQGNSA. CDR3 sequence (DNA): TGTGCCAGCAGCTTGGATGGGGGCCTTGCTGAGACCCAGTACTTC. This sequence encodes CASSLDGGLAETQYF.

The rearrangement links TRBV2 to TRBJ1-2; a possible D gene is TRBD1 (5 bases). V was shortened by 4 bases and J by 8 bases, with 14 bases between the two germline ends. The CDR3 covers 13 residues. Germline V gives CDR1 SNHLY, CDR2 FYNNEI. CDR3 sequence reads: CASSGSQGSGYTF. CDR3 DNA: TGTGCCAGCAGTGGGTCGCAGGGTTCGGGCTACACCTTC. The full variable domain, in which reference TRBV2 and TRBJ1-2 provide the parts outside the CDR3, is EPEVTQTPSHQVTQMGQEVILRCVPISNHLYFYWYRQILGQKVEFLVSFYNNEISEKSEIFDDQFSVERPDGSNFTLKIRSTKLEDSAMYFCASSGSQGSGYTFGSGTRLTVV.

V is TRBV15 and J is TRBJ2-5; perhaps D is TRBD1 or TRBD2 (5 bases each). The CDR3 has 15 amino acids. Between the trimmed V and J ends, which lost 5 bases and 2 bases, there was a span of 15 bases. Germline V gene sequence: CDR1 LNHNV, CDR2 YYDKDF (reference sequence). This CDR3 is CATSPPGTPQETQYF. Here the CDR3 DNA reads TGTGCCACCAGCCCACCAGGGACCCCGCAAGAGACCCAGTACTTC.

A remark on this clone: The sample carries other DNA sequences with the same CDR3. The J gene is TRBJ1-5, the V gene TRBV2; a possible D gene is TRBD1 (6 bases). Germline CDR1 SNHLY, CDR2 FYNNEI. This CDR3 is 15 amino acids long. Deletions cut 0 bases from V and 6 bases from J, with 12 bases between. CDR3 region: CASSEARGAGQPQHF. CDR3 bases: TGTGCCAGCAGTGAAGCGAGGGGGGCGGGTCAGCCCCAGCATTTT.

CDR3 amino acids: CASRIPRGGPYEQYF. CDR3 in DNA: TGTGCCAGCAGAATACCGCGGGGGGGTCCCTACGAGCAGTACTTC. V and J are TRBV28 and TRBJ2-7, with 9 bases aligning to TRBD2. In germline, CDR1 is MDHEN, CDR2 SYDVKM. Unmatched junction bases numbered 8, after V lost 6 bases and J lost 2 bases. This CDR3 is 15 amino acids long.

The chain employs TRBV29-1 and TRBJ1-1; 7 nucleotides line up with TRBD1. Looked up from germline, CDR1 is SQVTM and CDR2 is ANQGSEA. CDR3 length: 13 amino acids. J gave up 1 base and V 5 bases, and 4 bases lay outside the gene matches. CDR3 DNA: TGCAGCGTTACAGGGGTGGCGAACACTGAAGCTTTCTTT. Its protein is CSVTGVANTEAFF.

This chain joins TRBV5-4 and TRBJ2-6; no firm D call. Germline CDR1 SGHNT, CDR2 YYREEE (reference sequence). Trimming pared 0 bases from V and 1 base from J, leaving 2 bases between. The CDR3 sequence is 14 residues long. This chain's CDR3 is CASSLVSGANVLTF. The CDR3 DNA sequence: TGTGCCAGCAGCTTGGTTTCTGGGGCCAACGTCCTGACTTTC.

This chain connects TRBV5-5 to TRBJ2-5, with unresolved D. The germline gives CDR1 SGHKS, CDR2 YYEKEE (reference sequence). This CDR3 spans 11 amino acids. The V end was cut by 3 bases, the J end by 5 bases, with 5 bases between. The CDR3 reads CASSSMETQYF. The CDR3 nucleotides read TGTGCCAGCAGCTCGATGGAGACCCAGTACTTC. Based on the CDR3 plus reference TRBV5-5 and TRBJ2-5, the full variable domain is DAGVTQSPTHLIKTRGQQVTLRCSPISGHKSVSWYQQVLGQGPQFIFQYYEKEERGRGNFPDRFSARQFPNYSSELNVNALLLGDSALYLCASSSMETQYFGPGTRLLVL.

This chain joins TRBV29-1 and TRBJ2-1, with TRBD2 matching 8 bases. In germline, CDR1 is SQVTM, CDR2 ANQGSEA. The CDR3 extends over 14 amino acids. V lost 8 bases, J lost 8 bases, and 14 bases stayed unmatched. Written as DNA, the CDR3 is TGCAGCACCCGCGAGGCGGGGGGCGGCGATGAGCAGTTCTTC. Translation gives CSTREAGGGDEQFF.

This clone was seen a single time. The chain joins TRBV19 to TRBJ1-2; 7 nucleotides line up with TRBD1. The germline gives CDR1 LNHDA, CDR2 SQIVND (reference sequence). This CDR3 comprises 14 residues. J lost 8 bases, V lost 7 bases, and 13 bases had no gene match. CDR3 DNA: TGTGCCAGTATGGGGCGAGACAGGGTAAGCGGCTACACCTTC. As protein: CASMGRDRVSGYTF.

This chain connects TRBV7-8 to TRBJ2-2, with D unresolved. CDR3 length equals 16 residues. Per the germline V gene, CDR1 is SGHVS and CDR2 is FQNEAQ. V was shortened by 5 bases and J by 1 base, with 14 bases between the two germline ends. CDR3 nucleotide sequence: TGTGCCAGCAGCCGGACGGGTGGATTGAACACCGGGGAGCTGTTTTTT. Its translation is CASSRTGGLNTGELFF.

In its sample, this clone was seen a few times. The chain employs TRBV5-1 and TRBJ1-1, with D tentatively TRBD1 (6 bases). The CDR3 spans 16 residues. Germline V gives CDR1 SGHRS, CDR2 YFSETQ. V was trimmed by 0 bases and J by 4 bases, leaving 16 bases between them. The CDR3 region has the DNA TGCGCCAGCAGCTTGGTTAGGTCGATCAGGGGCACTGAAGCTTTCTTT. This sequence encodes CASSLVRSIRGTEAFF.

This clone was counted a few times. The chain recombines TRBV28 with TRBJ1-2, with D unclear. The germline V gene has CDR1 MDHEN and CDR2 SYDVKM. The CDR3 totals 16 residues. Trimming pared 7 bases from V and 0 bases from J, leaving 18 bases between. The CDR3, as DNA: TGTGCCAGCACCCGCCCCCTCCGGGAATCTAACTATGGCTACACCTTC. Amino acid sequence: CASTRPLRESNYGYTF.

The genes are TRBV6-6 and TRBJ1-6; D ambiguous. Germline V gives CDR1 MNHNY, CDR2 SVGAGI (reference sequence). The V gene lost 6 bases and the J gene lost 6 bases, with 12 bases spanning the gap. The CDR3 is 14 residues long. The CDR3 sequence is CASSPSSANSPLHF. The DNA of the CDR3 is TGTGCCAGCAGCCCGTCGAGCGCTAATTCACCCCTCCACTTT.

The chain is built from TRBV7-2 and TRBJ2-7; weak D call: TRBD1 (6 bases). Germline V gene sequence: CDR1 SGHTA, CDR2 FQGNSA. This CDR3 contains 14 residues. The V gene lost 8 bases and the J gene lost 0 bases, with 14 bases spanning the gap. The CDR3 spells CASATMTGSYEQYF. CDR3 nucleotides: TGTGCCAGCGCTACTATGACAGGCTCCTACGAGCAGTACTTC.

This chain links TRBV7-8 with TRBJ1-6; D call uncertain. This CDR3 has 12 residues. The germline CDR1 and CDR2 sequences are SGHVS and FQNEAQ. The V end was cut by 3 bases, the J end by 8 bases, with 5 bases between. CDR3 amino acids: CASSLGYSPLHF. Written as DNA, the CDR3 is TGTGCCAGCAGCTTGGGTTATTCACCCCTCCACTTT.

The chain links TRBV4-1 to TRBJ1-2; TRBD1 matches 9 bases. V shed 4 bases, J shed 4 bases, and the junction held 16 bases outside the gene matches. This CDR3 region has 18 residues. Germline CDR1 MGHRA, CDR2 YSYEKL. CDR3 sequence: CASSPEQAGTGIPYGYTF. Written as DNA, the CDR3 is TGCGCCAGCAGCCCGGAGCAGGCGGGGACAGGGATTCCCTATGGCTACACCTTC.

The rearrangement links TRBV6-1 to TRBJ2-1; maybe TRBD1 (5 bases). From germline, CDR1 is MNHNS and CDR2 SASEGT. The CDR3 consists of 15 residues. V lost 6 bases to trimming and J lost 0 bases, with 12 bases between them. CDR3: CASSLRTTSYNEQFF. In DNA form, the CDR3 reads TGTGCCAGCAGCTTACGGACAACCTCCTACAATGAGCAGTTCTTC.

J is TRBJ2-2 and V is TRBV4-1; 9 bases match TRBD1. Germline lookup yields CDR1 MGHRA and CDR2 YSYEKL. The CDR3 totals 16 residues. The ends lost 4 bases at V and 4 bases at J; junction bases unmatched: 7. CDR3 nucleotides: TGCGCCAGCAGCCCGAGACAGGGGGGGGTCACCGGGGAGCTGTTTTTT. Translation gives CASSPRQGGVTGELFF.

The gene calls are TRBV28 and TRBJ1-4; 8 nucleotides match TRBD1. V was pared by 6 bases and J by 10 bases, with 13 bases of the junction left unmatched. Germline loops: CDR1 MDHEN, CDR2 SYDVKM. This CDR3 is built from 15 residues. CDR3 sequence: CASSYIGQGLVKLFF. For the CDR3, the DNA is TGTGCCAGCAGCTACATCGGACAGGGTCTTGTAAAACTGTTTTTT.